These 26 T cell receptor beta chains originate from one sample sequenced in a study of cytomegalovirus exposure and HLA in healthy donors. PCR involved 60 Vbeta and 13 Jbeta primers. Sequencing was performed with immunoSEQ multiplex PCR; in TCRdb, only in-frame clones are kept and a portion is missing. The sample includes about 200,000 clones, around 80% seen only once; the top ten take 1.7%. The sequencing sample was made of PBMCs. Source of these receptors: a woman aged 18-29 years in good health and CMV-seronegative.

The chain uses TRBV27 and TRBJ2-1; 8 bases are a match to TRBD2. This CDR3 is built from 14 residues. V trimming: 3 bases; J trimming: 15 bases; junction bases outside the gene matches: 13. The germline V gene has CDR1 MNHEY and CDR2 SMNVEV (reference sequence). The chain's CDR3 is CASSLVYGGGYWFF. The CDR3 DNA reads TGTGCCAGCAGTTTGGTCTACGGGGGGGGATACTGGTTCTTC.

This clone has just one count. The gene calls are TRBV10-2 and TRBJ2-5, with 7 nucleotides matching TRBD2. This CDR3 comprises 12 residues. V shed 9 bases, J shed 4 bases, and the junction held 5 bases outside the gene matches. CDR1 WSHSY and CDR2 SAAADI come from the germline V gene. CDR3 in DNA: TGCGCCAGTGGCGGGAGCGGAGAGACCCAGTACTTC. It specifies CASGGSGETQYF.

This chain uses TRBV5-3 with TRBJ2-5, with 15 bases lining up with TRBD2. TRBV5-3 is designated an ORF whose function remains uncertain. The V and J ends lost 3 bases and 4 bases, in that order; junction bases with no gene match: 13. The CDR3 is 19 residues long. CDR3 residues: CARSSARGLAGGPGETQYF. The CDR3 coding sequence is TGTGCCAGAAGCTCCGCTCGAGGACTAGCGGGAGGGCCGGGAGAGACCCAGTACTTC.

This sequence joins TRBV4-1 and TRBJ2-1; 8 nucleotides align to TRBD1. The V gene end was trimmed by 8 bases and the J gene end by 2 bases; junction bases not matched to a gene: 8. Germline loops: CDR1 MGHRA, CDR2 YSYEKL. The CDR3 is made up of 15 amino acids. The CDR3 sequence: CASGKWTGTYNEQFF. The CDR3 DNA reads as TGCGCCAGCGGCAAATGGACAGGGACCTACAATGAGCAGTTCTTC.

The chain combines TRBV28 with TRBJ2-6; D is unresolved. The length of the CDR3 is 14 residues. With 4 bases removed from V and 4 bases from J, the gap between germline ends came to 8 bases. Germline CDR1 reads MDHEN; CDR2 reads SYDVKM. CDR3 protein: CASSSAAGANVLTF. In nucleotides, the CDR3 is TGTGCCAGCAGTTCGGCGGCCGGGGCCAACGTCCTGACTTTC.

V gene TRBV30 combines with J gene TRBJ2-7; 7 bases are shared with TRBD1. CDR3 length equals 13 residues. CDR1 and CDR2 (germline): GTSNPN, SVGIG (reference sequence). Germline trimming cut 2 bases from V and 3 bases from J; bases unmatched to any gene: 4. CDR3 nucleotide sequence: TGTGCCTGGAGTCAGGGGACAGACTACGAGCAGTACTTC. Translation gives CAWSQGTDYEQYF.

The CDR3 DNA reads TGTGCCAGCAGGGAGAATAATTCACCCCTCCACTTT. As protein: CASRENNSPLHF. The chain links TRBV7-2 to TRBJ1-6; no firm D call. This CDR3 is built from 12 residues. V was shortened by 6 bases and J by 5 bases, with 5 bases between the two germline ends. The germline gives CDR1 SGHTA, CDR2 FQGNSA.

The J gene is TRBJ2-1, the V gene TRBV10-3, with 10 bases aligning to TRBD2. CDR1 and CDR2 from the germline V gene are ENHRY and SYGVKD. After removal of 4 bases from V and 3 bases from J, the junction contained 0 bases not matched to a gene. The CDR3 has 14 amino acids. The DNA of the CDR3 is TGTGCCATCAGTGCTAGCGGGAGCTACAATGAGCAGTTCTTC. This translates into CAISASGSYNEQFF.

The chain combines TRBV2 with TRBJ2-5, with D perhaps TRBD2 (5 bases). The germline V gene encodes CDR1 SNHLY and CDR2 FYNNEI. V was clipped by 6 bases and J by 4 bases, with 18 bases between them. This CDR3 is 15 amino acids long. CDR3 nucleotides: TGTGCCAGCAGCGAGAGAGGGCTCTGGGGAGAGACCCAGTACTTC. It yields the protein CASSERGLWGETQYF.

The chain carries TRBV29-1 and TRBJ2-7, with TRBD1 matching over 9 bases. V was clipped by 6 bases and J by 1 base; unmatched bases: 4. The CDR3 extends over 13 amino acids. Looked up from germline, CDR1 is SQVTM and CDR2 is ANQGSEA. The CDR3 spells CSVDDRGSYEQYF. The CDR3 DNA sequence: TGCAGCGTAGACGACAGGGGGTCCTACGAGCAGTACTTC.

The chain is built from TRBV18 and TRBJ2-3; no clear D gene. V was clipped by 3 bases and J by 0 bases, with 13 bases between them. Germline-derived CDR1 and CDR2 are KGHSH and LQKENI. This CDR3 has 16 residues. CDR3 in amino acids: CASSPPIQKSTDTQYF. The CDR3 DNA reads as TGTGCCAGCTCACCTCCCATCCAGAAAAGCACAGATACGCAGTATTTT.

The sample holds one count of this clone. The J gene is TRBJ2-7, the V gene TRBV28; 8 nucleotides line up with TRBD1. Germline V gene lookup returns CDR1 MDHEN and CDR2 SYDVKM. This CDR3 spans 15 amino acids. V lost 3 bases, J lost 4 bases, and 8 bases stayed unmatched. The DNA for the CDR3 is TGTGCCAGCAGTTTCCGCGGACAGGGAGGATACGAGCAGTACGTC. It yields the protein CASSFRGQGGYEQYV.

The gene calls are TRBV9 and TRBJ2-5; 8 positions agree with TRBD2. CDR3 length: 15 residues. CDR1 is SGDLS, CDR2 YYNGEE, per germline. The V segment lost 3 bases and the J segment 5 bases; nucleotides outside the gene matches: 9. The CDR3 DNA reads TGTGCCAGCAGCGGGGGGGGAGCGGGAGAGGAGACCCAGTACTTC. Translation gives CASSGGGAGEETQYF. Combining the CDR3 with reference TRBV9 and TRBJ2-5 gives the whole variable domain DSGVTQTPKHLITATGQRVTLRCSPRSGDLSVYWYQQSLDQGLQFLIQYYNGEERAKGNILERFSAQQFPDLHSELNLSSLELGDSALYFCASSGGGAGEETQYFGPGTRLLVL.

The chain combines TRBV18 with TRBJ2-1; 8 nucleotides align to TRBD2. Germline CDR1 reads KGHSH; CDR2 reads LQKENI. The CDR3 runs to 14 residues. Trimming cost V 4 bases and J 6 bases; bases outside gene matches: 5. The chain's CDR3 is CASSLQREFNEQFF. Here the CDR3 DNA reads TGTGCCAGCTCACTTCAGCGGGAGTTCAATGAGCAGTTCTTC.

This chain joins TRBV29-1 and TRBJ1-1, with 7 bases fitting TRBD1. Germline trimming cut 6 bases from V and 7 bases from J; bases unmatched to any gene: 8. The CDR3 has 12 residues. The germline V gene encodes CDR1 SQVTM and CDR2 ANQGSEA. Here the CDR3 DNA reads TGCAGCGTCAAACGGACAGGCCTTGAAGCTTTCTTT. This encodes CSVKRTGLEAFF.

This chain links TRBV13 with TRBJ2-5; 14 bases agree with TRBD2. The trim removed 4 bases at V and 4 bases at J, leaving 8 bases unmatched. The CDR3 is 17 residues long. Per the germline V gene, CDR1 is PRHDT and CDR2 is FYEKMQ (reference sequence). CDR3 protein: CASSSLGTSGSRETQYF. CDR3 coding DNA: TGTGCCAGCAGCTCCCTTGGGACTAGCGGGAGTCGAGAGACCCAGTACTTC.

This rearrangement joins TRBV7-9 to TRBJ1-1, with a weak D call TRBD1 (5 bases). This CDR3 spans 13 amino acids. Trimming took off 5 bases at V and 1 base at J, with 8 bases between the two ends. Germline V gives CDR1 SEHNR, CDR2 FQNEAQ (reference sequence). The CDR3 DNA follows: TGTGCCAGCAGCGGCAGGGAGAACACTGAAGCTTTCTTT. This gives the protein CASSGRENTEAFF.

This clone came up once. The genes are TRBV30 and TRBJ2-1; no clear D. V was clipped by 8 bases and J by 0 bases, with 11 bases between them. The germline V gene encodes CDR1 GTSNPN and CDR2 SVGIG (reference sequence). This CDR3 is 13 amino acids long. CDR3 protein: CATTGFSYNEQFF. Written as DNA, the CDR3 is TGTGCCACCACGGGTTTCTCCTACAATGAGCAGTTCTTC.

This chain connects TRBV7-2 to TRBJ2-7; TRBD2 agrees at 7 bases. V was pared by 5 bases and J by 4 bases, with 14 bases of the junction left unmatched. The CDR3 is made up of 16 amino acids. The germline CDR1 and CDR2 sequences are SGHTA and FQGNSA. CDR3 amino acids: CASSHLTGTIAYEQYF. The CDR3 DNA reads TGTGCCAGCAGCCATCTCACCGGGACTATTGCTTACGAGCAGTACTTC.

This chain links TRBV28 with TRBJ2-7; 7 bases align to TRBD1. The CDR3 spans 14 residues. In germline, CDR1 is MDHEN, CDR2 SYDVKM. Unmatched junction bases numbered 10, after V lost 10 bases and J lost 1 base. In DNA, the CDR3 is TGTGCCACCATCACCGGGACAGCTTCCTACGAGCAGTACTTC. Protein sequence: CATITGTASYEQYF.

Notes on this clone: Other DNA variants within this sample encode the same CDR3. CDR3 sequence reads: CASSQGTGGGYGYTF. The CDR3 DNA sequence: TGCGCCAGCAGCCAAGGAACAGGGGGCGGGTATGGCTACACCTTC. The V gene is TRBV4-3, the J gene TRBJ1-2, with 9 bases matching TRBD1. V lost 1 base and J lost 5; bases outside the gene matches: 5. Germline V gene lookup returns CDR1 LGHNA and CDR2 YSLEER. The CDR3 is made up of 15 amino acids.

The chain employs TRBV9 and TRBJ2-2; TRBD1 aligns across 8 bases. The CDR3 length is 16 residues. Germline lookup yields CDR1 SGDLS and CDR2 YYNGEE. Germline trimming cut 0 bases from V and 3 bases from J; bases unmatched to any gene: 4. The CDR3 is CASSVGQGRYTGELFF. DNA for the CDR3: TGTGCCAGCAGCGTAGGACAGGGGCGGTACACCGGGGAGCTGTTTTTT.

The chain has TRBV7-2 and TRBJ2-3; D unresolved. Germline lookup yields CDR1 SGHTA and CDR2 FQGNSA. CDR3 size: 12 residues. V lost 0 bases and J 6 bases, leaving 4 bases between the germline ends. The CDR3 DNA reads TGTGCCAGCAGCTTAGCCGTGGATACGCAGTATTTT. It translates to CASSLAVDTQYF.

As concerns this clone: An end of the junction does not agree with germline; a read error may underlie this. The rearrangement joins TRBV6-1 to TRBJ2-1; 15 bases line up with TRBD2. There are 17 residues in the CDR3. Germline CDR1 is MNHNS and CDR2 is SASEGT. CDR3 in amino acids: CASSQATLGLAGGEQFF. CDR3 nucleotides: TGTGCCAGCAGTCAAGCCACCCTGGGACTAGCGGGAGGTGAGCAGTTCTTC.

This clone came up once. The chain links TRBV7-9 to TRBJ2-5; TRBD1 aligns across 9 bases. The germline CDR1 and CDR2 sequences are SEHNR and FQNEAQ (reference sequence). The CDR3 is 15 residues long. Trimming took 5 bases from V and 4 from J; bases not matched to a gene: 8. The CDR3 spells CASSRGTGITETQYF. The CDR3 coding sequence is TGTGCCAGCAGCCGGGGGACAGGGATTACAGAGACCCAGTACTTC.

The genes are TRBV7-2 and TRBJ1-4; 7 bases agree with TRBD1. The trim removed 0 bases at V and 2 bases at J, leaving 3 bases unmatched. CDR3 length: 16 amino acids. CDR1 and CDR2 (germline): SGHTA, FQGNSA. The CDR3: CASSLAGTATNEKLFF. CDR3 nucleotide sequence: TGTGCCAGCAGCTTAGCCGGGACAGCCACTAATGAAAAACTGTTTTTT.